The rows below give T cell receptor beta chains drawn from one sample of a study of blood T cell repertoires in COVID-19. Profiling relied on immunoSEQ multiplex PCR, and the TCRdb table lists in-frame clones only, not all of them. The repertoire includes under 300,000 clones, 75% to 95% of them detected once, and about 1.9% sits in the top ten. Sequencing input: PBMCs or T cells enriched from blood (not recorded which). The receptors were sampled from a woman aged 18-29 years who had recovered from COVID-19. CDR3s include the opening cysteine and the closing phenylalanine or tryptophan. D genes are given only for firm matches. The listing skips clone size in some rows; elsewhere it reads once, few, many or a size class.

v_call	d_call	j_call	clone_size	cdr3_nt	cdr3_aa
TRBV5-1	-	TRBJ1-4	-	TGCGCCAGCAGCTTGGGCCAGGGCGGCGAAAAACTGTTTTTT	CASSLGQGGEKLFF
TRBV4-3	-	TRBJ1-3	-	TGCGCCAGCAGCCAAGAAGCTAACAGCCCTTGGGGAAACACCATATATTTT	CASSQEANSPWGNTIYF
TRBV11-2	-	TRBJ1-1	-	TGTGCCAGCAGCTTGGCGACAGTCGGAACTGAAGCTTTCTTT	CASSLATVGTEAFF
TRBV25-1	-	TRBJ2-3	-	TGTGCCAGCAGTTATGCGGATACGCAGTATTTT	CASSYADTQYF
TRBV28	-	TRBJ1-4	once	TGTGCCAGCAGGCCGACAGGTCTCAATGAAAAACTGTTTTTT	CASRPTGLNEKLFF
TRBV7-2	TRBD1	TRBJ1-6	-	TGTGCCAGCAGCTCCCGGGACAGGAATTCACCCCTCCACTTT	CASSSRDRNSPLHF
TRBV3-1/TRBV3-2	-	TRBJ2-1	-	TGTGCCAGCAGCCCCGATACTAGCCCGGAGCAGTTCTTC	CASSPDTSPEQFF
TRBV6-5	TRBD1	TRBJ1-1	-	TGTGCCAGCAGGCGAGGGGGCCTTGCCTATACTGAAGCTTTCTTT	CASRRGGLAYTEAFF
TRBV18	-	TRBJ1-5	-	TGTGCCAGCTCACCGTCCGACGGGAACAATCAGCCCCAGCATTTT	CASSPSDGNNQPQHF
TRBV5-1	-	TRBJ1-4	-	TGCGCCAGCAGCTTCGGTGAAAAACTGTTTTTT	CASSFGEKLFF
TRBV7-3	TRBD2	TRBJ2-7	-	TGTGCCAGCAGCTTAGACGGGGGGGTATACGAGCAGTACTTC	CASSLDGGVYEQYF
TRBV11-2	TRBD1	TRBJ1-4	-	TGTGCCAGCAGCCGTTTGAAGGGGGGACAGAATGAAAAACTGTTTTTT	CASSRLKGGQNEKLFF
TRBV5-6	-	TRBJ2-7	-	TGTGCCAGCAGCGCCGGAGGTTTGCGGGAGCAGTACTTC	CASSAGGLREQYF
TRBV3-1/TRBV3-2	TRBD1	TRBJ2-2	-	TGTGCCAGCAGCCAAACGAGGGGGCAAAACACCGGGGAGCTGTTTTTT	CASSQTRGQNTGELFF
TRBV6-4	TRBD2	TRBJ2-3	-	TGTGCCAGCAGTGAGAGCGGGGGCACAAGAAGCACAGATACGCAGTATTTT	CASSESGGTRSTDTQYF
TRBV23-1	-	TRBJ2-7	-	TGCGCCAGCGCCTTAGGTGAGGGCTCGTACGAGCAGTACTTC	CASALGEGSYEQYF
TRBV18	-	TRBJ2-6	-	TGTGCCAGCTCTCACAGGGCTCCTGGGGCCAACGTCCTGACTTTC	CASSHRAPGANVLTF
TRBV5-4	-	TRBJ2-5	-	TGTGCCAGCAGCTCCCTAGAGTACCAAGAGACCCAGTACTTC	CASSSLEYQETQYF
TRBV16	-	TRBJ2-1	-	TGTGCCAGCAGCGAACGTGGGGGGGCAGTCAATGAGCAGTTCTTC	CASSERGGAVNEQFF
TRBV7-6	-	TRBJ2-2	-	TGTGCCAGCAGCTTAGGTGCGGAGTCTATCGGGGAGCTGTTTTTT	CASSLGAESIGELFF
TRBV12-3/TRBV12-4	-	TRBJ2-7	once	TGTGCCAGCAGCCCACAGAGCTACGAGCAGTACTTC	CASSPQSYEQYF
TRBV3-1/TRBV3-2	TRBD2	TRBJ2-1	-	TGTGCCAGCAGCCAGGCAAGCGGGGGGGCGTCTTACAATGAGCAGTTCTTC	CASSQASGGASYNEQFF
TRBV10-3	-	TRBJ2-3	-	TGTGCCATCAGTGTCAAGGGGATTACAGATACGCAGTATTTT	CAISVKGITDTQYF
TRBV19	TRBD1	TRBJ2-2	-	TGTGCCAGTAGTATCACAGGGGGCTGGGGCACCGGGGAGCTGTTTTTT	CASSITGGWGTGELFF
TRBV7-2	-	TRBJ2-2	-	TGTGCCAGCAGCCTAGTAGCGGTTGGGAGAACCGGGGAGCTGTTTTTT	CASSLVAVGRTGELFF
TRBV27	-	TRBJ1-2	-	TGTGCCAGCAGTTTTAACCGGCTGGGGCACTACACCTTC	CASSFNRLGHYTF
TRBV4-3	-	TRBJ1-2	-	TGCGCCAGCAGCCAAGATCGTGGCAGGGTCGGTGGCTACACCTTC	CASSQDRGRVGGYTF
TRBV5-1	-	TRBJ1-1	few	TGCGCCAGCAGCTTGTCGCGGGGGCATACTGAAGCTTTCTTT	CASSLSRGHTEAFF
TRBV5-8	TRBD1	TRBJ1-5	-	TGTGCCAGCAGCCTCGACAGGGGCGGGAAGGGGCAGCCCCAGCATTTT	CASSLDRGGKGQPQHF
TRBV27	-	TRBJ2-1	-	TGTGCCAGCACCGGTAGGTTGGGAGTGCAGTTCTTC	CASTGRLGVQFF
TRBV12-3/TRBV12-4	-	TRBJ2-3	once	TGTGCCAGCAGTTTATCTAACACAGATACGCAGTATTTT	CASSLSNTDTQYF
TRBV6-5	-	TRBJ2-2	-	TGTGCCAGCGGGGGGTCGGGTTTTGGGGAGCTGTTTTTT	CASGGSGFGELFF
TRBV4-1	TRBD2	TRBJ2-3	-	TGCGCCAGCAGCCAGGGACTAGCGGACACAGATACGCAGTATTTT	CASSQGLADTDTQYF
TRBV2	-	TRBJ2-7	once	TGTGCCAGCAGTGAAGGGGGACACCTCTACGAGCAGTACTTC	CASSEGGHLYEQYF
TRBV5-8	-	TRBJ2-7	-	TGTGCCAGCAGCTTGGAAGCTGCGGACAACGTTTTAAAGTACTTC	CASSLEAADNVLKYF
TRBV11-2	-	TRBJ2-3	-	TGTGCCAGCAGCCCGATCGAGACGCAGTATTTT	CASSPIETQYF
TRBV7-8	-	TRBJ1-1	-	TGTGCCAGCAGCTTAGCGGCAGGGGCGAACACTGAAGCTTTCTTT	CASSLAAGANTEAFF
TRBV28	-	TRBJ2-7	-	TGTGCCAGCAGCCTAGGAGGGGGGGAGTCTTACGAGCAGTACTTC	CASSLGGGESYEQYF
TRBV24-1	TRBD2	TRBJ2-1	-	TGTGCCACCAGTGAGTTGGGCGGGAGACACAATGAGCAGTTCTTC	CATSELGGRHNEQFF
TRBV6-2/TRBV6-3	-	TRBJ1-4	-	TGTGCCAGCAGTCGGGACTTTAATGAAAAACTGTTTTTT	CASSRDFNEKLFF
TRBV18	TRBD1	TRBJ2-7	-	TGTGCCAGCTCACCACTAACTCGACAGGGTATGTTCTACGAGCAGTACTTC	CASSPLTRQGMFYEQYF
TRBV23-1	TRBD1	TRBJ2-7	-	TGCGCCAGCAGTCTCCCAGGACAGGGGTACCACGAGCAGTACTTC	CASSLPGQGYHEQYF
TRBV7-9	TRBD1	TRBJ2-1	-	TGTGCCAGCAGCTTGACCGGGACAGTTTTCGATGAGCAGTTCTTC	CASSLTGTVFDEQFF
TRBV11-2	TRBD2	TRBJ2-1	-	TGTGCCAGCAGCCGACTAGCGGGAGGTTGGTATGAGCAGTTCTTC	CASSRLAGGWYEQFF
TRBV4-2	TRBD2	TRBJ2-4	-	TGTGCCAGCAGCCAAGAGAAGCGGGAGGGCCGGGACATTCAGTACTTC	CASSQEKREGRDIQYF
TRBV2	TRBD1	TRBJ2-1	-	TGTGCCAGCAGTGATCTGGACAGGGGGCTCGAGCAGTTCTTC	CASSDLDRGLEQFF
TRBV7-3	-	TRBJ2-2	-	TGTGCCAGCAGCTTCCAGGGGACCGGGGAGCTGTTTTTT	CASSFQGTGELFF
TRBV12-3/TRBV12-4	TRBD2	TRBJ2-3	-	TGTGCCGGAGCGGGGGGGCCCTCAGATACGCAGTATTTT	CAGAGGPSDTQYF
TRBV4-1	-	TRBJ2-6	-	TGCGCCAGCAGCCAACTTACAGTGGGCTCTGGGGCCAACGTCCTGACTTTC	CASSQLTVGSGANVLTF